This T cell receptor beta chain came from a study of identical twins. Study conclusions and caveats: Zero-insertion analyses might be partly confounded by invariant T cells like MAIT and iNKT. Low generation probability was overrepresented in out-of-frame alpha sequences shared by twins. Memory repertoires showed no such pattern, whereas abundant cord blood beta clonotypes carried fewer insertions.

The CDR3 consists of 12 residues. The V end lost 4 bases, the J end lost 6 bases, and 10 bases lay between the germline ends. Germline V gene lookup returns CDR1 DFQATT and CDR2 SNEGSKA (reference sequence). TCRdb processed the 5' RACE reads anew with MiXCR; each CDR3 protein has one entry. The table lists about 100,000 distinct CDR3 sequences, about 6.1% of them singletons. As regards this clonotype: Its antigen is unknown.

Specimen: memory T cells sorted from blood. This rearrangement joins TRBV20-1 to TRBJ2-1; tentative D call: TRBD2 (6 bases). The TCR originated in a woman in her forties or fifties in good health. CDR3 loop: CSATGSGNEQFF. CDR3 DNA sequence: TGCAGTGCTACCGGGAGTGGCAATGAGCAGTTCTTC.